The table lists the clone carrying this T cell receptor (beta chain) with a count of one. No antigen is known for it. This may stem from a read error, because a much larger clone lies one nucleotide away. Together with a sample-barcoded 5' primer, a J-beta primer mix was included in a second PCR lasting about 6 to 12 cycles. TCRdb reprocessed the 5' RACE reads via MiXCR and lists one record per CDR3 protein. The sample includes 1.5 million to 2 million distinct CDR3 sequences, roughly 27% of them seen just once. This entry is derived from a study of blood T cells in healthy people across ages. General study points: The unknown donor CMV status may have confounded expanded clonotype changes. Bulk PBMC profiling left naive and antigen-experienced comparisons inconclusive.

Healthy Caucasian individuals from Russia aged 6 to 90 were enrolled as donors. The CDR3 is made up of 14 amino acids. Germline-derived CDR1 and CDR2 are MNHEY and SMNVEV (reference sequence). V lost 2 bases and J lost 4; bases outside the gene matches: 2. The TCR sequence derives from a woman aged 30 to 39 in good health. The sequenced sample was blood. The chain combines TRBV27 with TRBJ1-2; 9 bases line up with TRBD1. The CDR3 is CASSLGTGFYGYTF. The CDR3 DNA sequence: TGTGCCAGCAGTTTAGGGACAGGGTTCTATGGCTACACCTTC.